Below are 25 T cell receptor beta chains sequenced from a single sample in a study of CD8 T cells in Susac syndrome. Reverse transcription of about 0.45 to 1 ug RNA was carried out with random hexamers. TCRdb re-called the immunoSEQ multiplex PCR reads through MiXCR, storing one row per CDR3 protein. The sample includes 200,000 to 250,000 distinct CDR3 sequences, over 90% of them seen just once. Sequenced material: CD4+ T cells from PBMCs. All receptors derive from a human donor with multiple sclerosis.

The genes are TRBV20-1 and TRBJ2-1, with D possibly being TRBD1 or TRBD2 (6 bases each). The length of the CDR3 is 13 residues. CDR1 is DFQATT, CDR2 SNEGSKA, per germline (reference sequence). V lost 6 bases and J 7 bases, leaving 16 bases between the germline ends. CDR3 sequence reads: CSAQRGRQNEQFF. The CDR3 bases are TGCAGTGCCCAACGGGGGCGGCAAAATGAGCAGTTCTTC.

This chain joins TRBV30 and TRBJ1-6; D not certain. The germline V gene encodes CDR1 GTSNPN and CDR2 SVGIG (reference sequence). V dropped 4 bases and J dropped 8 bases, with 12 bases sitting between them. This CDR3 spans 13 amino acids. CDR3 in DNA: TGTGCCTGGAAAGGAGGGTTCCATTCACCCCTCCACTTT. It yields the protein CAWKGGFHSPLHF.

The CDR3: CSATTGTQPQHF. CDR3 coding DNA: TGCAGTGCTACCACAGGGACTCAGCCCCAGCATTTT. The chain combines TRBV20-1 with TRBJ1-5; tentatively, D is TRBD1 (6 bases). The CDR3 is 12 amino acids. The germline V gene has CDR1 DFQATT and CDR2 SNEGSKA (reference sequence). The ends were cut back, 4 bases at V and 6 bases at J, with 10 bases in the middle.

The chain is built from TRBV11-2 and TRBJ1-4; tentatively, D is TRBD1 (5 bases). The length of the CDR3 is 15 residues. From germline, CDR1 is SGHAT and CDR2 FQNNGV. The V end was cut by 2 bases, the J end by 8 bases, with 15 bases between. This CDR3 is CASSLSQGILEKLFF. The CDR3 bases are TGTGCCAGCAGCTTATCCCAGGGTATACTGGAAAAACTGTTTTTT.

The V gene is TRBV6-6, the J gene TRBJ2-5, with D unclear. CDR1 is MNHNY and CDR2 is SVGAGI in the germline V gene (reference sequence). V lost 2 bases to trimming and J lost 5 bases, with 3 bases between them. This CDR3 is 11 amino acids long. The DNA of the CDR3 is TGTGCCAGCAGTTACAAGGAGACCCAGTACTTC. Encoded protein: CASSYKETQYF.

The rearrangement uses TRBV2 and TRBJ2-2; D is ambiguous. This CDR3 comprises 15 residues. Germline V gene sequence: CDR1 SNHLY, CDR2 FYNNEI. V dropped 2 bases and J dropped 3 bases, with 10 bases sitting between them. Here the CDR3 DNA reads TGTGCCAGCAGTGAATATGGCAGTTACACCGGGGAGCTGTTTTTT. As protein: CASSEYGSYTGELFF. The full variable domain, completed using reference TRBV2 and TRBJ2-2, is EPEVTQTPSHQVTQMGQEVILRCVPISNHLYFYWYRQILGQKVEFLVSFYNNEISEKSEIFDDQFSVERPDGSNFTLKIRSTKLEDSAMYFCASSEYGSYTGELFFGEGSRLTVL.

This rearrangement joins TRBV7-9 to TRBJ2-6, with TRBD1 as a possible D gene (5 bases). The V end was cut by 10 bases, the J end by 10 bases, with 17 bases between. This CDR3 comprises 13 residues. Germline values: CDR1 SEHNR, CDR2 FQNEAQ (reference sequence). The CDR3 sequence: CATGAGRRNVLTF. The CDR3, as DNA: TGTGCCACCGGCGCAGGGCGCCGAAACGTCCTGACTTTC.

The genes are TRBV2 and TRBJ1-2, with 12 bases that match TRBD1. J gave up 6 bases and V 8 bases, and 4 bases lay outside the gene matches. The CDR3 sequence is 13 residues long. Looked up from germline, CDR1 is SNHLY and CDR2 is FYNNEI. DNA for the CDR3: TGTGCCAGCGGGGGACAGGGGGCGGATGGCTACACCTTC. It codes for CASGGQGADGYTF. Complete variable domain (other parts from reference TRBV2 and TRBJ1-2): EPEVTQTPSHQVTQMGQEVILRCVPISNHLYFYWYRQILGQKVEFLVSFYNNEISEKSEIFDDQFSVERPDGSNFTLKIRSTKLEDSAMYFCASGGQGADGYTFGSGTRLTVV.

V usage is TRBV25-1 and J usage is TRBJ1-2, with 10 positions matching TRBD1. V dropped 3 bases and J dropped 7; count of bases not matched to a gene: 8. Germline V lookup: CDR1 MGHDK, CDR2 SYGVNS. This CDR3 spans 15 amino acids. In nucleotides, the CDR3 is TGTGCCAGCAGTGAGGCGATGACAGGGGGCCTTGGCTACACCTTC. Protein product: CASSEAMTGGLGYTF.

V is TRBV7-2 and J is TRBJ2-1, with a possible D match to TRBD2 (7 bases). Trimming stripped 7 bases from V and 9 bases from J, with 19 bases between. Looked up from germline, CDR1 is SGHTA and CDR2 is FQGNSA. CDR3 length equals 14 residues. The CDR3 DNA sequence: TGTGCCAGCACCTCCCTCGGGGGGCCGGCTGAGCAGTTCTTC. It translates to CASTSLGGPAEQFF.

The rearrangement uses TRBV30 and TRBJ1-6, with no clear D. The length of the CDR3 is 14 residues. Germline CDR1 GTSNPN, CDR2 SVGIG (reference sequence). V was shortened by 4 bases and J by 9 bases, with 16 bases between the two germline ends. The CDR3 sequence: CAWNADRFGSPLHF. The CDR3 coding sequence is TGTGCCTGGAATGCTGACCGATTTGGTTCACCCCTCCACTTT.

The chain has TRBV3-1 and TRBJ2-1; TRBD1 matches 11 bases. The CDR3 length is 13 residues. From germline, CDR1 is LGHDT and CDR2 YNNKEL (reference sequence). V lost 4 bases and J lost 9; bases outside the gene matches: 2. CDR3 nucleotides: TGTGCCAGCAGCCGAGGGACAGGGGGTGAGCAGTTCTTC. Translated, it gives CASSRGTGGEQFF.

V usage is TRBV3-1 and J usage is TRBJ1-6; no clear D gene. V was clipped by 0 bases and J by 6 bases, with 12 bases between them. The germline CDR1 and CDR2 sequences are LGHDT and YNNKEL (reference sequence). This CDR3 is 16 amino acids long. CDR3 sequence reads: CASSQEALRGNSPLHF. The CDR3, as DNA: TGTGCCAGCAGCCAAGAAGCTTTGCGTGGTAATTCACCCCTCCACTTT.

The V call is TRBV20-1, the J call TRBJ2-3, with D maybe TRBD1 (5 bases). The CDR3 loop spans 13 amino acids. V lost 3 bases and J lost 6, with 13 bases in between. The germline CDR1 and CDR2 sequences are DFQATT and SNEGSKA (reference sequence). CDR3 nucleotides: TGCAGTGCTAGCGCAGGGCTCGGGGATACGCAGTATTTT. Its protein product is CSASAGLGDTQYF.

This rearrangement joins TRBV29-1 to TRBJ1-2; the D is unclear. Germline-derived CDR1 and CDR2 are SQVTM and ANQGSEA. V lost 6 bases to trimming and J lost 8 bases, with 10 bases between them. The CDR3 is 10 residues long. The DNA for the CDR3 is TGCAGCGTCCAGTCAATAGGCTACACCTTC. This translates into CSVQSIGYTF.

CDR3 nucleotides: TGTGCCAGCAGCCAGCAAAAGACAGATTACGAGCAGTACTTC. It yields the protein CASSQQKTDYEQYF. The chain recombines TRBV4-2 with TRBJ2-7, with D possibly being TRBD1 (5 bases). The CDR3 runs 14 residues. V gave up 3 bases and J gave up 4 bases, with 13 bases separating them. The germline V gene encodes CDR1 LGHNA and CDR2 YNFKEQ.

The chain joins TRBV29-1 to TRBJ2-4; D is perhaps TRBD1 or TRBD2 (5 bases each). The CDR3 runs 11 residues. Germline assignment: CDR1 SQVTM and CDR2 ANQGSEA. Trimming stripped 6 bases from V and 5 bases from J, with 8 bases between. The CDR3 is CSVGTENIQYF. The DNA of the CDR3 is TGCAGCGTGGGGACGGAAAACATTCAGTACTTC.

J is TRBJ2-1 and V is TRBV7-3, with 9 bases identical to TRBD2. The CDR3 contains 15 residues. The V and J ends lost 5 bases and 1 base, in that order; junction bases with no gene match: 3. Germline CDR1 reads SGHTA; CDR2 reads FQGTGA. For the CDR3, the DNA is TGTGCCAGCAGCACGGGACTAGCTTCCTACAATGAGCAGTTCTTC. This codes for CASSTGLASYNEQFF.

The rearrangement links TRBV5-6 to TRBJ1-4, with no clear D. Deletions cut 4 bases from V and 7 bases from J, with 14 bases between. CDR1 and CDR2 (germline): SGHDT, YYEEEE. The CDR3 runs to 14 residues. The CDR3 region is CASSGPVNGEKLFF. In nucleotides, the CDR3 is TGTGCCAGCAGCGGCCCGGTGAATGGTGAAAAACTGTTTTTT.

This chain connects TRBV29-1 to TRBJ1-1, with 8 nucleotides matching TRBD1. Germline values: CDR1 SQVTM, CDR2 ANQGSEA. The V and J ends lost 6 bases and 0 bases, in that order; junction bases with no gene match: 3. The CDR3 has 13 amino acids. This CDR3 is CSVRQGMNTEAFF. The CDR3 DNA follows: TGCAGCGTAAGACAGGGGATGAACACTGAAGCTTTCTTT.

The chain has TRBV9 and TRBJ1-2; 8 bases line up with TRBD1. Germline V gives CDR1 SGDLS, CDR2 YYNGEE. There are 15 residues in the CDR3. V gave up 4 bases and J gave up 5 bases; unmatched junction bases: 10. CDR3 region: CASSPGQGRIYGYTF. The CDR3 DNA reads TGTGCCAGCAGCCCAGGACAGGGAAGGATATATGGCTACACCTTC.

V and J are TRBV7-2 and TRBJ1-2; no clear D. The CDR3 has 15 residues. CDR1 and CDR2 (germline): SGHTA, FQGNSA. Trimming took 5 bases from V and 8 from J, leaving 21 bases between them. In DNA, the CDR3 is TGTGCCAGCAGCCTGGCCCGGGCGCAGTTGCTCGGCTACACCTTC. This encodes CASSLARAQLLGYTF.

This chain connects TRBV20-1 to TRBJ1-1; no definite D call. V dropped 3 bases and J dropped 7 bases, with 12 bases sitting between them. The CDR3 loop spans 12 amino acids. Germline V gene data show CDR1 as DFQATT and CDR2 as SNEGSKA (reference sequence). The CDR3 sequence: CSASRTSVEAFF. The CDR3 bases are TGCAGTGCTAGCCGGACGTCCGTTGAAGCTTTCTTT.

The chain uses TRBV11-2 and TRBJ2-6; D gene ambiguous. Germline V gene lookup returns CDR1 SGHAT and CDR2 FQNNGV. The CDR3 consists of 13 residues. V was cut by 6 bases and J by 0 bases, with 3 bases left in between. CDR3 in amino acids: CASRNSGANVLTF. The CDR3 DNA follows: TGTGCCAGCAGGAACTCTGGGGCCAACGTCCTGACTTTC.

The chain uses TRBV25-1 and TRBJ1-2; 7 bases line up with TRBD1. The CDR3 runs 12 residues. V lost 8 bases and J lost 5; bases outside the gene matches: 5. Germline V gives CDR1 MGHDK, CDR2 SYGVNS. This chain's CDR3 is CASRGQWYGYTF. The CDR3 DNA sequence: TGTGCCAGCCGGGGACAGTGGTATGGCTACACCTTC.